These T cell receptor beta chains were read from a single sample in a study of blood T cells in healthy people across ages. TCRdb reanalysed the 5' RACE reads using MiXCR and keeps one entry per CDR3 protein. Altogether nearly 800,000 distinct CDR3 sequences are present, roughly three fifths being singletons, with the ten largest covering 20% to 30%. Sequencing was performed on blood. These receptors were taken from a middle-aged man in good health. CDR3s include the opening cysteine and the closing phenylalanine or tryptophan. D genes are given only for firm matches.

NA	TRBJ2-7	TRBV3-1	CASSQEGGQWAQYF
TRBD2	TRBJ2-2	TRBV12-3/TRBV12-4	CASSFSGVTGELFF
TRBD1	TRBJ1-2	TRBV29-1	CSVAGQGSYGYTF
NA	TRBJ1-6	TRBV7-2	CASSLGIVGRGLNSPLHF
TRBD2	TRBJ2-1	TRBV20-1	CSASYVLAGAYNEQFF
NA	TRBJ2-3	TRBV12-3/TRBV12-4	CASSRGMRADMQYF
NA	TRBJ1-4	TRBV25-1	CASSGRRGFEKLFF
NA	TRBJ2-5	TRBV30	CAAGYRRQETQYF
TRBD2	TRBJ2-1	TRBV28	CASSTWGLAGETSYNEQFF
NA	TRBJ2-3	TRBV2	CASSAQGGRTDTQYF
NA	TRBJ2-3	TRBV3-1	CASSQKTQYF
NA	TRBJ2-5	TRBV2	CASNPQGQETQYF
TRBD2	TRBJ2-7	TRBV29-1	CSVVETSVYEQYF
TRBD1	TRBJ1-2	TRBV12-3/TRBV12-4	CASSFADRGDYGYTF
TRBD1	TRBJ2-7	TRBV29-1	CSVAPGTGQGSYEQYF
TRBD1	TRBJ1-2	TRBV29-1	CSVEELAGGNYGYTF
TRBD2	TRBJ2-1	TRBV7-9	CASSGRGGSSYNEQFF
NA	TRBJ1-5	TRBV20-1	CSARPRYSYSNQPQHF
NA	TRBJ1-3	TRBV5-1	CASRQGAGNTIYF
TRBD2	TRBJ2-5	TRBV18	CASSPSGGFQETQYF
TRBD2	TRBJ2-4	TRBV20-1	CSARDRAGGTAKNIQYF
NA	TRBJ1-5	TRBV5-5	CASSPTTANSNQPQHF
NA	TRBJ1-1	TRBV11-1	CASSLATGENTEAFF
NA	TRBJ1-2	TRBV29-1	CSVGTADYGYTF
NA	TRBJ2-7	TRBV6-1	CASPLGEEYEQYF
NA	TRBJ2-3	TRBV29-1	CSVEDTGRGADTQYF
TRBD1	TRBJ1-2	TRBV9	CASSVGDRGMKGGYTF
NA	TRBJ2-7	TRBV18	CASSPSGGGTGAYEQYF